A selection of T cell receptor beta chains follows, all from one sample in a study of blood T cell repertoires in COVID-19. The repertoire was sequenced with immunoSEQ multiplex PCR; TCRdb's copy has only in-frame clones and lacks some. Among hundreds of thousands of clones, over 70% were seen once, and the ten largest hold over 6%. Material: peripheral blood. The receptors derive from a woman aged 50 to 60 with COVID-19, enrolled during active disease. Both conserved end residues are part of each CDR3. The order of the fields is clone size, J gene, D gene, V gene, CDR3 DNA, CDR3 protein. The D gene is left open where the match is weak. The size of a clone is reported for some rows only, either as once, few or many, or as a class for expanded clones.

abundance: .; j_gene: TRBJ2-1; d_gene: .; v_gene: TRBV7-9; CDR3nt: TGTGCCAGCAGCTTAGGACTTCCATTTCGCGGGGATCCGTTCTTC; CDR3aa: CASSLGLPFRGDPFF
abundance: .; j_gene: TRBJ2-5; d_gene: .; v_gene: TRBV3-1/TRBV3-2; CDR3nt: TGTGCCAGCAGCCAACAGACACAGTACTTC; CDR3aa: CASSQQTQYF
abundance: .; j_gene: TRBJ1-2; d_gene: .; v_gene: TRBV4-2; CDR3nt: TGTGCCAGCAGCCAAGTTCTCTCGGGGAACTATGGCTACACCTTC; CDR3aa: CASSQVLSGNYGYTF
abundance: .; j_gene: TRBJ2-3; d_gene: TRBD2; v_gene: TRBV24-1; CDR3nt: TGTGCCACCAGTGCGGGAGGGAGCGTAAATACGCAGTATTTT; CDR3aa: CATSAGGSVNTQYF
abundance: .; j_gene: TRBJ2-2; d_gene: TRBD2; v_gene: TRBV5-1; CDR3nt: TGCGCCAGCAGCTTGACGGGACTAGCGGTGACCGGGGAGCTGTTTTTT; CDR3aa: CASSLTGLAVTGELFF
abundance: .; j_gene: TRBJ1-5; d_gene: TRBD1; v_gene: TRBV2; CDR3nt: TGTGCCAGCAGTGGGTGGGGACAGCGGACAAATAGCAATCAGCCCCAGCATTTT; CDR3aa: CASSGWGQRTNSNQPQHF
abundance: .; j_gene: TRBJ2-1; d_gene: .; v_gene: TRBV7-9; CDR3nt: TGTGCCAGCAGCTTATCCCGGGGCTACAATGAGCAGTTCTTC; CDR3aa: CASSLSRGYNEQFF
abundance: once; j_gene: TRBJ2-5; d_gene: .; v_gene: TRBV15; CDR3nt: TGTACCACCAGCAGAGGATTTGGGGACACAGAGACCCAGTACTTC; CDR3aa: CTTSRGFGDTETQYF
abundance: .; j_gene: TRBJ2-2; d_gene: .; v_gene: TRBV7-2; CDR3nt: TGTGCCAGCAGCTCGGGAAGGAACACCGGGGAGCTGTTTTTT; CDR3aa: CASSSGRNTGELFF
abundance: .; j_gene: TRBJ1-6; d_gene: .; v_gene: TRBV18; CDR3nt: TGTGCCAGCTCACCACCGGGCGGGGATAGCTCACCCCTCCACTTT; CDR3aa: CASSPPGGDSSPLHF
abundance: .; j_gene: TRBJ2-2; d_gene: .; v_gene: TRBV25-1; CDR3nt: TGTGCCAGCAGGGAAGGTCGCGCCGGGGAGCTGTTTTTT; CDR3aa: CASREGRAGELFF
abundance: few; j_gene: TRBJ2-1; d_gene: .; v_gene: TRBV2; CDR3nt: TGTGCCAGCAGACTTAGACAGGAGAACAATGAGCAGTTCTTC; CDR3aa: CASRLRQENNEQFF
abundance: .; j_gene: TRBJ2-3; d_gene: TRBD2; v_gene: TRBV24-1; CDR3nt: TGTGCCACCAGCGTATCCCTAGCGGGACCTCCCTTACCCACAGATACGCAGTATTTT; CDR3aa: CATSVSLAGPPLPTDTQYF
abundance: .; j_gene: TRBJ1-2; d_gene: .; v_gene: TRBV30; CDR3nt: TGTGCCTGGAGTGTATCCAGAGGGTTGGGTGGCGGCTACACCTTC; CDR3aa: CAWSVSRGLGGGYTF
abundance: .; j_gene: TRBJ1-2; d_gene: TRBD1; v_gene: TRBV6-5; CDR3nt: TGTGCCAGCAGAGCCAGGGGGAGAACTAACTATGGCTACACCTTC; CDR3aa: CASRARGRTNYGYTF
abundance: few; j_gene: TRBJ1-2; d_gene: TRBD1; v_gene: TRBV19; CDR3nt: TGTGCCAGTAGTAAGCCGGGACAGGGATACTATGGCTACACCTTC; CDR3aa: CASSKPGQGYYGYTF
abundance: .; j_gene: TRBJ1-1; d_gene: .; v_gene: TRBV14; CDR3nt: TGTGCCAGCAGCCAACGGGGTTCCAACACTGAAGCTTTCTTT; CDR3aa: CASSQRGSNTEAFF
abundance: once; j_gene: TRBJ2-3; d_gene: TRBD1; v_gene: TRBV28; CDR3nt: TGTGCCAGCAGTTTCAGTGACAGGGGTCGTGATACGCAGTATTTT; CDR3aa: CASSFSDRGRDTQYF
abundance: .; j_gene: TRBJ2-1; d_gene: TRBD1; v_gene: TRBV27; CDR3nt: TGTGCCAGCAGCCGCCGGGACAGGGACTGGAATGAGCAGTTCTTC; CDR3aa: CASSRRDRDWNEQFF
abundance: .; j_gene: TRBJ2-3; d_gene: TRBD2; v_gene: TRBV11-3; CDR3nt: TGTGCCAGCAGCCGATCAACTAGCGGGAGCACAGATACGCAGTATTTT; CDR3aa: CASSRSTSGSTDTQYF
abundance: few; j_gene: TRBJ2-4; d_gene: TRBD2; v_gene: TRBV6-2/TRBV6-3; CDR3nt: TGTGCCAGCAGTTACTTTCGCGGGGGGGCCAAAAACATTCAGTACTTC; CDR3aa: CASSYFRGGAKNIQYF
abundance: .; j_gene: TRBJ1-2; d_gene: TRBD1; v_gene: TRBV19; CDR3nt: TGTGCCAGTAGCAGGGGGACAGGGGCCTTGTCTGGCTACACCTTC; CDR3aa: CASSRGTGALSGYTF
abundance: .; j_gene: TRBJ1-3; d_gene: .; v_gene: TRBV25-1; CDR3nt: TGTGCCAGCAGTGAACTAAGGGGGTACGGAAACACCATATATTTT; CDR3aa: CASSELRGYGNTIYF
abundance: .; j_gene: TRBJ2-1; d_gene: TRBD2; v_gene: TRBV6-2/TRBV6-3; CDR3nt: TGTGCCAGCAGCAGTGGACTAGCGGCGAATGAGCAGTTCTTC; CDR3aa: CASSSGLAANEQFF
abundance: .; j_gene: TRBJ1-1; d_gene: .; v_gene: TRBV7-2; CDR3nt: TGTGCCAGCAGCCAATGGACAGCTCAAAACACTGAAGCTTTCTTT; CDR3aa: CASSQWTAQNTEAFF
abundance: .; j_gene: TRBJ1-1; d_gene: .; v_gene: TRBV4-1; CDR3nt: TGCGCCAGCAGCCAAGCAGCAAGGGGGTGGGCTGAAGCTTTCTTT; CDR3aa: CASSQAARGWAEAFF
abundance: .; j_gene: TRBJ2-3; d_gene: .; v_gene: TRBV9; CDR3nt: TGTGCCAGCAGCGCAACCCTAGACAGGCCAACAGATACGCAGTATTTT; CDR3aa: CASSATLDRPTDTQYF
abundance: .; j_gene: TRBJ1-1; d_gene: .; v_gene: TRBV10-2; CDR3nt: TGCGCCAGCAGTGTTTCCGGCTTAGGGGACACTGAAGCTTTCTTT; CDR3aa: CASSVSGLGDTEAFF
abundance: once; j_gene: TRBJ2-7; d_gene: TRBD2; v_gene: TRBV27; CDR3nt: TGTGCCAGCAGTTTATCCTCTCGGGAGGTCTCCTACGAGCAGTACTTC; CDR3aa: CASSLSSREVSYEQYF
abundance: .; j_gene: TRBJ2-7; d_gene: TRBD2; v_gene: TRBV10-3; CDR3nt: TGTGCCATCAGCCTAGCGGGGGTCTCCTACGAGCAGTACTTC; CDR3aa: CAISLAGVSYEQYF
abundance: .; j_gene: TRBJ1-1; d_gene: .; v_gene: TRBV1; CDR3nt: TGCACCAGCAGCCAAGATGGCGGGACAGTCGGAGCTTTCTTT; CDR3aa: CTSSQDGGTVGAFF
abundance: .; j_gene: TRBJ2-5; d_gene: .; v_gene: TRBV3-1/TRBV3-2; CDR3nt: TGTGCCAGCAGCCTCCGGGGGGACAGGAAAGAGACCCAGTACTTC; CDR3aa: CASSLRGDRKETQYF
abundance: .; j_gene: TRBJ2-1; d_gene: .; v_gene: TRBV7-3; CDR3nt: TGTGCCAGCAGCACACAAACTAGCCGTGAGCAGTTCTTC; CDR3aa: CASSTQTSREQFF
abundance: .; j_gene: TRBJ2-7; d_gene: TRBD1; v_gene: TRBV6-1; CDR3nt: TGTGCCAGCAGTGACGACAGGGTAGTGTACGAGCAGTACTTC; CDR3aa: CASSDDRVVYEQYF
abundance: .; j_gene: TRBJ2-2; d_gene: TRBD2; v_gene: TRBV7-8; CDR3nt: TGTGCCAGCAGCGCGGGGACTAGTCGCGGGGAGCTGTTTTTT; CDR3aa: CASSAGTSRGELFF
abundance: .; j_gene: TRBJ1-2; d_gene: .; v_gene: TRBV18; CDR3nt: TGTGCCAGCTCACCATCCGGGACTCAACATGGGGGCTACACCTTC; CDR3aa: CASSPSGTQHGGYTF
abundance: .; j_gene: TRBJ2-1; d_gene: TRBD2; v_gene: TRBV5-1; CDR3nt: TGCGCCAGCAGCTTGGCCTACGGCGGGAGAGATGAGCAGTTCTTC; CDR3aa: CASSLAYGGRDEQFF
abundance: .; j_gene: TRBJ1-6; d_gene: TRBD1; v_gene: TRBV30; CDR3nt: TGTGCCTGGATGCAGACAGGGAAGGTCCTCCACTTT; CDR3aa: CAWMQTGKVLHF
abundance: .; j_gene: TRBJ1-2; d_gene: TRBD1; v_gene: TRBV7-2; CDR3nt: TGTGCCAGCAGCCCGCGGACAGGGGCGGGCTATGGCTACACCTTC; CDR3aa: CASSPRTGAGYGYTF
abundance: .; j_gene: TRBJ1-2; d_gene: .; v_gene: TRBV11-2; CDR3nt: TGTGCCAGCAGCTTCGGGGGGGCGGGAGGCTACACCTTC; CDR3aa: CASSFGGAGGYTF
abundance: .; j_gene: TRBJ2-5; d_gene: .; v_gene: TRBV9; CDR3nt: TGTGCCAGCAGCGGGGACTCTTGGGGCCTCCAAGAGACCCAGTACTTC; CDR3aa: CASSGDSWGLQETQYF
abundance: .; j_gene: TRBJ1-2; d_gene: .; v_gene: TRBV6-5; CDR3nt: TGTGCCAGCAATTTTACAGGGCGCTATGGCTACACCTTC; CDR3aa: CASNFTGRYGYTF
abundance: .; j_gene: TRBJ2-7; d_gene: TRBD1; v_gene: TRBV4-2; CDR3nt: TGTGCCAGCAGCCAAGGACAGGGGCCATCCTACGAGCAGTACTTC; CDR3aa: CASSQGQGPSYEQYF
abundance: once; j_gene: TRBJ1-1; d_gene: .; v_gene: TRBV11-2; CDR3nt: TGTGCCAGCAGTCACCGACAGGCGAGCCCTGAAGCTTTCTTT; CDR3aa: CASSHRQASPEAFF
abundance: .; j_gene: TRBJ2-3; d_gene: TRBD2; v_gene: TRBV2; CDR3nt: TGTGCCAGCAGTGCCGAGGGAGGGCACGCAGATACGCAGTATTTT; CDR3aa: CASSAEGGHADTQYF
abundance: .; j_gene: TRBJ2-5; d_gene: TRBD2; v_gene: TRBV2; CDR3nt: TGTGCCTCCCACCTAGCGGGGTGGCGGGAGACCCAGTACTTC; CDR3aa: CASHLAGWRETQYF
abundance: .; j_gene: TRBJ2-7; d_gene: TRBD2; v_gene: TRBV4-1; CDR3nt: TGCGCCAGCAGCCAAGCAGCGGGAAGGGTGGGCGAGCAGTACTTC; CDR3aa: CASSQAAGRVGEQYF
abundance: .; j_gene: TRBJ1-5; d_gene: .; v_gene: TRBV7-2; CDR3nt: TGTGCCAGCAGCTTGATCCCCACAGGCGCCTTTTGGGGTCAGCCCCAGCATTTT; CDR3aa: CASSLIPTGAFWGQPQHF
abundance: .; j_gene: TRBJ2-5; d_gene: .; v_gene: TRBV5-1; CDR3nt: TGCGCCAGCAGCTTCCGGTCACAAGAGACCCAGTACTTC; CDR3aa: CASSFRSQETQYF
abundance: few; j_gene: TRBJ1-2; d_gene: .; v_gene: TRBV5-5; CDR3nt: TGTGCCAGCAGCTTGGCGCGGGTCTTGTACTATGGCTACACCTTC; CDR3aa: CASSLARVLYYGYTF
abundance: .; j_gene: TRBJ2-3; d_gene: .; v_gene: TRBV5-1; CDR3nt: TGCGCCAGCAGCCCAATTAGCGATGATACGCAGTATTTT; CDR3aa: CASSPISDDTQYF
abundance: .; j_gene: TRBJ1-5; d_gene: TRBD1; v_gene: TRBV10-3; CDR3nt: TGTGCCATCAGTGAAAGGGGGCAGGGCAATCAGCCCCAGCATTTT; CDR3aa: CAISERGQGNQPQHF
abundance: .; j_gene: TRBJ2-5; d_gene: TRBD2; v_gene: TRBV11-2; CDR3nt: TGTGCCAGCAGCTTAGGAACTAGCGGGAAATTTGGAGAGACCCAGTACTTC; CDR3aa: CASSLGTSGKFGETQYF
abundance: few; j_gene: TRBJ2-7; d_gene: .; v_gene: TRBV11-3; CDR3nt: TGTGCCAGCAGCTTAGAAAGGAGCTCCTACGAGCAGTACTTC; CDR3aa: CASSLERSSYEQYF
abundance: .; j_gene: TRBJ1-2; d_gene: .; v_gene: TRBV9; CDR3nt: TGTGCCAGCAGCGTCGGACAAAACTATGGCTACACCTTC; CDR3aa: CASSVGQNYGYTF